Sequencing of this T cell receptor (beta chain) was carried out in a study of T cell repertoires in aging, cancer and after chemotherapy. On the study more broadly: Glioblastoma patients receiving temozolomide-based therapy gave paired samples before and after chemotherapy. Study-level results: Median generation probability rose over the chemotherapy interval in each cancer cohort, suggesting rebound thymic output. Immunological memory after chemotherapy cannot be judged from the repertoire data.

Peripheral blood genomic DNA, not sorted cells or RNA, was the template. About this clonotype: Its antigen remains unknown.

TRB rearrangements spanning V, D and J were amplified using mixed TRB-A/B primers. Via MiXCR, TCRdb re-called the multiplex PCR reads, giving one row per CDR3 protein. The repertoire holds approximately 20,000 distinct CDR3 sequences, with 35% to 40% as singletons. The germline V gene has CDR1 MNHEY and CDR2 SVGAGI. This CDR3 has 17 amino acids. The germline V and J ends were trimmed by 0 bases and 5 bases, with 19 bases remaining between them. This receptor was obtained from a human donor with a solid tumor. Sequenced input: blood. The V gene is TRBV6-5, the J gene TRBJ1-1; weak D call: TRBD1 (6 bases). CDR3 sequence: CASSYSNRRGGWTEAFF. CDR3 DNA sequence: TGTGCCAGCAGTTACTCGAATAGGAGGGGGGGTTGGACTGAAGCTTTCTTT.